The entry that follows covers one T cell receptor (beta chain) sequence. Its cognate antigen is unknown. Germline values: CDR1 SGHTA, CDR2 FQGNSA. Trimming left V 2 bases short and J 0 bases short, with 10 bases between. The CDR3 length is 16 residues. This specimen comes from a study of response to subunit inactivated influenza vaccine. Study results and limitations: The authors suggested that few new T cells are recruited per seasonal influenza vaccination.

Using its own MiXCR run on the RT-PCR reads, TCRdb lists one record per CDR3 protein. The sample consists of roughly 790,000 distinct CDR3 sequences, around 20% of them appearing once. The input for sequencing was PBMCs from blood, taken approximately 5 days after vaccination. This TCR was recovered from a man aged 45-65 years who received an inactivated influenza vaccine. The chain employs TRBV7-2 and TRBJ2-2, with a possible D match to TRBD1 (6 bases). The CDR3 loop is CASSLLQGSNTGELFF. The DNA for the CDR3 is TGTGCCAGCAGCTTACTACAGGGTTCGAACACCGGGGAGCTGTTTTTT.